Presented here are 21 T cell receptor beta chains from one specimen sequenced in a study of identical twins. TCRdb used MiXCR to reprocess the 5' RACE reads, holding one entry per CDR3 protein. The repertoire holds over 550,000 distinct CDR3 sequences, 7.1% seen once, with roughly 1.6% in the top ten. Separately, the same data were catalogued under a study of yellow fever vaccine responses in identical twins.

The sequenced material came from PBMCs. Receptors were obtained from a woman aged 18 to 35 in good health.

This clonotype appeared a few times. V and J are TRBV4-2 and TRBJ2-5, with 11 nucleotides matching TRBD2. Germline V CDR1 and CDR2: LGHNA, YNFKEQ. Trimming removed 5 bases from V and 5 bases from J; junction bases left unmatched: 7. The CDR3 consists of 15 residues. The CDR3 sequence: CASSSIAGGPETQYF. DNA for the CDR3: TGTGCCAGCAGCTCAATAGCGGGGGGGCCGGAGACCCAGTACTTC.

This chain uses TRBV7-3 with TRBJ2-2; unclear D gene. Trimming cost V 4 bases and J 0 bases, with 24 bases left between them. The germline CDR1 and CDR2 sequences are SGHTA and FQGTGA. The CDR3 length is 20 residues. CDR3 residues: CASSSPLPIGRDANTGELFF. The CDR3 DNA is TGTGCCAGCAGCTCACCCCTCCCCATCGGACGAGACGCGAACACCGGGGAGCTGTTTTTT.

The V gene is TRBV4-1, the J gene TRBJ2-7; tentatively, D is TRBD1 (5 bases). The CDR3 totals 15 residues. Germline values: CDR1 MGHRA, CDR2 YSYEKL. Trimming took off 4 bases at V and 6 bases at J, with 19 bases between the two ends. CDR3 in DNA: TGCGCCAGCAGCCGTCTACTGCAGGGCAAAGGCGAGCAGTACTTC. Translation gives CASSRLLQGKGEQYF.

This clonotype was observed at least ten times. V and J are TRBV12-3 or TRBV12-4 and TRBJ1-5; D may be TRBD1 (6 bases). CDR3 length: 16 amino acids. Trimming took off 7 bases at V and 0 bases at J, with 16 bases between the two ends. The CDR3 coding sequence is TGTGCCAGCACGGACAGTTATTTATATAGCAATCAGCCCCAGCATTTT. Its protein is CASTDSYLYSNQPQHF.

The chain couples TRBV12-3 or TRBV12-4 to TRBJ2-6; possible D gene TRBD1, 5 bases. V lost 5 bases to trimming and J lost 4 bases, with 15 bases between them. The CDR3 sequence is 16 residues long. The CDR3 reads CASSLLQGSGANVLTF. CDR3 coding DNA: TGTGCCAGCAGTCTCCTCCAGGGCTCCGGGGCCAACGTCCTGACTTTC.

This clonotype was counted between two and nine times. V and J are TRBV2 and TRBJ2-1; 8 bases are a match to TRBD1. Trimming took 2 bases from V and 6 from J; bases not matched to a gene: 9. The CDR3 consists of 16 residues. Germline values: CDR1 SNHLY, CDR2 FYNNEI. The CDR3 loop is CASSELGQVPLNEQFF. The CDR3, as DNA: TGTGCCAGCAGTGAACTGGGACAGGTTCCCCTCAATGAGCAGTTCTTC.

This clonotype was picked up a small number of times. This sequence joins TRBV5-6 and TRBJ1-5, with 7 bases matching TRBD1. There are 16 residues in the CDR3. J was trimmed by 1 base and V by 4 bases; bases with no gene match: 8. The germline V gene encodes CDR1 SGHDT and CDR2 YYEEEE. The CDR3 reads CASSKAGQLSNQPQHF. Written as DNA, the CDR3 is TGTGCCAGCAGCAAGGCGGGACAGTTGAGCAATCAGCCCCAGCATTTT.

This clonotype was seen ten or more times. This sequence joins TRBV10-3 and TRBJ1-3; D is ambiguous. The CDR3 consists of 12 residues. CDR1 and CDR2 from the germline V gene are ENHRY and SYGVKD. The V end lost 3 bases, the J end lost 3 bases, and 3 bases lay between the germline ends. The CDR3 coding sequence is TGTGCCATCAGTGACTTTGGAAACACCATATATTTT. Protein product: CAISDFGNTIYF.

The chain couples TRBV28 to TRBJ2-7; 9 bases map to TRBD2. The germline V gene has CDR1 MDHEN and CDR2 SYDVKM. The CDR3 has 15 amino acids. Trimming removed 5 bases from V and 2 bases from J; junction bases left unmatched: 7. The CDR3, as DNA: TGTGCCAGCAGTCTAGCGGGACCCAACGCCTACGAGCAGTACTTC. It codes for CASSLAGPNAYEQYF.

The table lists this clonotype with a few counts. The rearrangement uses TRBV5-1 and TRBJ2-1; possible D gene TRBD1, 7 bases. V gave up 4 bases and J gave up 4 bases, with 21 bases separating them. CDR1 SGHRS and CDR2 YFSETQ come from the germline V gene. The CDR3 spans 17 residues. As DNA, the CDR3 is TGCGCCAGCAGCCCCGGGACGACAGGGCGGGGATACAATGAGCAGTTCTTC. It codes for CASSPGTTGRGYNEQFF.

V usage is TRBV12-3 or TRBV12-4 and J usage is TRBJ2-6, with TRBD1 matching 7 bases. The CDR3 has 16 residues. J lost 0 bases, V lost 6 bases, and 5 bases had no gene match. For the CDR3, the DNA is TGTGCCAGCAGCCCTGGGACAGCCTCTGGGGCCAACGTCCTGACTTTC. Amino acids: CASSPGTASGANVLTF.

This clonotype was found a few times. The chain joins TRBV28 to TRBJ2-5; 15 bases agree with TRBD2. Trimming cost V 10 bases and J 3 bases; bases outside gene matches: 6. CDR1 MDHEN and CDR2 SYDVKM come from the germline V gene. The CDR3 loop spans 15 amino acids. The CDR3 spells CATSRTSGGEETQYF. The CDR3, as DNA: TGTGCCACCTCCCGGACTAGCGGGGGGGAAGAGACCCAGTACTTC. The complete variable domain, with remaining parts taken from reference TRBV28 and TRBJ2-5, reads DVKVTQSSRYLVKRTGEKVFLECVQDMDHENMFWYRQDPGLGLRLIYFSYDVKMKEKGDIPEGYSVSREKKERFSLILESASTNQTSMYLCATSRTSGGEETQYFGPGTRLLVL.

This clonotype was recorded many times. The CDR3 bases are TGCAGCCCAAGCGGAGATGAGCAGTTCTTC. It encodes CSPSGDEQFF. This sequence joins TRBV20-1 and TRBJ2-1, with D tentatively TRBD2 (5 bases). Germline V lookup: CDR1 DFQATT, CDR2 SNEGSKA (reference sequence). The CDR3 has 10 residues.

This clonotype appeared a few times. The V call is TRBV6-5, the J call TRBJ2-2; TRBD1 matches at 10 bases. The CDR3 spans 17 residues. In germline, CDR1 is MNHEY, CDR2 SVGAGI. V trimming: 6 bases; J trimming: 3 bases; junction bases outside the gene matches: 10. This chain's CDR3 is CASSQPGQGLDTGELFF. DNA for the CDR3: TGTGCCAGCAGCCAACCGGGACAGGGGTTGGACACCGGGGAGCTGTTTTTT.

This chain connects TRBV29-1 to TRBJ2-6; tentative D call: TRBD2 (6 bases). Per germline, CDR1 SQVTM and CDR2 ANQGSEA. The CDR3 length is 16 residues. Between the trimmed V and J ends, which lost 7 bases and 4 bases, there was a span of 20 bases. The CDR3 DNA sequence: TGCAGCGCGGGTTGGGTTGGGGGGTCCGGGGCCAACGTCCTGACTTTC. Translation gives CSAGWVGGSGANVLTF.

This clonotype showed up just a few times. J is TRBJ2-5 and V is TRBV29-1; D remains unclear. Germline CDR1 is SQVTM and CDR2 is ANQGSEA. Trimming cost V 5 bases and J 5 bases, with 12 bases left between them. The CDR3 is 12 residues long. DNA of the CDR3: TGCAGCGTTAAACTCGGACCCGAGACCCAGTACTTC. This encodes CSVKLGPETQYF. Based on the CDR3 plus reference TRBV29-1 and TRBJ2-5, the full variable domain is SAVISQKPSRDICQRGTSLTIQCQVDSQVTMMFWYRQQPGQSLTLIATANQGSEATYESGFVIDKFPISRPNLTFSTLTVSNMSPEDSSIYLCSVKLGPETQYFGPGTRLLVL.

This clonotype was picked up a small number of times. The gene calls are TRBV11-2 and TRBJ2-3; 7 nucleotides line up with TRBD2. CDR3 length: 15 amino acids. V was clipped by 1 base and J by 4 bases; unmatched bases: 5. Germline CDR1 is SGHAT and CDR2 is FQNNGV. The CDR3 sequence: CASSLGGSGADTQYF. The CDR3 region has the DNA TGTGCCAGCAGCTTAGGCGGGAGCGGCGCAGATACGCAGTATTTT. Drawing the rest from reference TRBV11-2 and TRBJ2-3, the complete variable domain is EAGVAQSPRYKIIEKRQSVAFWCNPISGHATLYWYQQILGQGPKLLIQFQNNGVVDDSQLPKDRFSAERLKGVDSTLKIQPAKLEDSAVYLCASSLGGSGADTQYFGPGTRLTVL.

The chain uses TRBV5-5 and TRBJ1-2; D unclear. The CDR3 contains 16 residues. CDR1 and CDR2 from the germline V gene are SGHKS and YYEKEE (reference sequence). V lost 4 bases, J lost 1 base, and 17 bases lay in between. CDR3 DNA sequence: TGTGCCAGCAGCCCACGAGAGGCGAGGAGTAACTATGGCTACACCTTC. It is translated as CASSPREARSNYGYTF.

This clonotype was detected many times. This chain joins TRBV6-1 and TRBJ1-3; D unresolved. Germline assignment: CDR1 MNHNS and CDR2 SASEGT. The CDR3 has 12 residues. The ends were cut back, 10 bases at V and 7 bases at J, with 14 bases in the middle. CDR3 DNA: TGTGCCACCCCGACACCCGGGAACACCATATATTTT. Its translation is CATPTPGNTIYF.

J is TRBJ1-2 and V is TRBV5-1; 10 bases agree with TRBD1. The CDR3 loop spans 14 amino acids. Trimming cost V 4 bases and J 5 bases; bases outside gene matches: 5. Germline lookup yields CDR1 SGHRS and CDR2 YFSETQ. The CDR3 loop is CASSPTGGLYGYTF. For the CDR3, the DNA is TGCGCCAGCAGCCCGACAGGGGGCTTGTATGGCTACACCTTC.

The rearrangement links TRBV4-1 to TRBJ2-5, with 12 bases fitting TRBD2. This CDR3 is 18 amino acids long. The V gene's germline CDR1 is MGHRA and CDR2 YSYEKL. Trimming at V came to 1 base and at J to 2 bases, leaving 8 bases not matched to a gene. The CDR3 DNA sequence: TGCGCCAGCAGCCAAGTAGGGACTAGCGGGTTGTTTCAAGAGACCCAGTACTTC. It codes for CASSQVGTSGLFQETQYF.